A selection of T cell receptor beta chains follows, all from one sample in a study of blood T cells in healthy people across ages. A single record per CDR3 protein comes from TCRdb applying MiXCR to the 5' RACE reads. The table includes approximately 780,000 distinct CDR3 sequences, more than 25% detected once. A further study also used this sample, focusing on T cells of mothers and their children.

The sequenced sample was blood. These receptors all come from a boy younger than 18 in good health. CDR3s include the opening cysteine and the closing phenylalanine or tryptophan. The D gene is left open where the match is weak. A clone size is listed for some rows: how often the clone was seen (once, few, many), or a class if it is expanded.

CDR3 length: 14
clone size: few
V gene: TRBV10-3
D gene: .
J gene: TRBJ2-3
CDR3 protein: CAISSGLITDTQYF
CDR3 DNA: TGTGCCATCAGCTCTGGACTAATCACAGATACGCAGTATTTT

CDR3 length: 13
clone size: .
V gene: TRBV29-1
D gene: .
J gene: TRBJ1-1
CDR3 protein: CSVGIRSNTEAFF
CDR3 DNA: TGCAGCGTGGGCATAAGATCGAACACTGAAGCTTTCTTT

CDR3 length: 17
clone size: few
V gene: TRBV10-3
D gene: TRBD2
J gene: TRBJ2-7
CDR3 protein: CAIKAGRADGSSYEQYF
CDR3 DNA: TGTGCCATCAAGGCAGGGAGGGCTGACGGCAGCTCCTACGAGCAGTACTTC

CDR3 length: 12
clone size: .
V gene: TRBV12-3/TRBV12-4
D gene: .
J gene: TRBJ2-7
CDR3 protein: CASSRRVDEQYF
CDR3 DNA: TGTGCCAGCAGTCGCAGGGTTGACGAGCAGTACTTC

CDR3 length: 17
clone size: .
V gene: TRBV7-9
D gene: TRBD2
J gene: TRBJ2-5
CDR3 protein: CVSSPGTSGGRQETQYF
CDR3 DNA: TGTGTCAGCAGCCCCGGGACTAGCGGGGGGAGACAAGAGACCCAGTACTTC

CDR3 length: 15
clone size: many
V gene: TRBV12-3/TRBV12-4
D gene: TRBD2
J gene: TRBJ2-7
CDR3 protein: CASSPGTSGSYEQYF
CDR3 DNA: TGTGCCAGCAGCCCCGGGACTAGCGGATCCTACGAGCAGTACTTC

CDR3 length: 17
clone size: .
V gene: TRBV28
D gene: TRBD1
J gene: TRBJ2-2
CDR3 protein: CASSLRAQGAGTGELFF
CDR3 DNA: TGTGCCAGCAGTTTAAGGGCGCAGGGGGCGGGCACCGGGGAGCTGTTTTTT

CDR3 length: 13
clone size: few
V gene: TRBV27
D gene: .
J gene: TRBJ1-2
CDR3 protein: CASSLSGAAGYTF
CDR3 DNA: TGTGCCAGCAGTTTATCAGGGGCGGCTGGCTACACCTTC

CDR3 length: 15
clone size: .
V gene: TRBV20-1
D gene: TRBD2
J gene: TRBJ2-5
CDR3 protein: CSARASGGEQETQYF
CDR3 DNA: TGCAGTGCTAGAGCCAGCGGGGGGGAACAAGAGACCCAGTACTTC

CDR3 length: 9
clone size: few
V gene: TRBV29-1
D gene: .
J gene: TRBJ1-2
CDR3 protein: CSVDPRGYF
CDR3 DNA: TGCAGCGTTGACCCCAGAGGGTACTTC

CDR3 length: 15
clone size: .
V gene: TRBV5-1
D gene: .
J gene: TRBJ1-2
CDR3 protein: CAGSPEGQTRDGYTF
CDR3 DNA: TGCGCCGGCAGCCCCGAGGGGCAGACTAGGGATGGCTACACCTTC

CDR3 length: 15
clone size: .
V gene: TRBV12-3/TRBV12-4
D gene: .
J gene: TRBJ2-3
CDR3 protein: CASSLEGGRADTQYF
CDR3 DNA: TGTGCCAGCAGTTTGGAGGGGGGGAGGGCAGATACGCAGTATTTT

CDR3 length: 14
clone size: .
V gene: TRBV2
D gene: .
J gene: TRBJ2-5
CDR3 protein: CASNRRESQETQYF
CDR3 DNA: TGTGCCAGCAACCGCCGGGAGTCCCAAGAGACCCAGTACTTC

CDR3 length: 15
clone size: few
V gene: TRBV7-9
D gene: .
J gene: TRBJ2-5
CDR3 protein: CASSPPQGLEETQYF
CDR3 DNA: TGTGCCAGCAGTCCACCCCAGGGGCTAGAGGAGACCCAGTACTTC

CDR3 length: 12
clone size: few
V gene: TRBV12-3/TRBV12-4
D gene: .
J gene: TRBJ2-5
CDR3 protein: CASRNSGETQYF
CDR3 DNA: TGTGCCAGCAGAAATAGTGGGGAGACCCAGTACTTC

CDR3 length: 14
clone size: few
V gene: TRBV30
D gene: .
J gene: TRBJ2-5
CDR3 protein: CARILGRTQETQYF
CDR3 DNA: TGTGCCCGAATACTAGGGCGGACCCAAGAGACCCAGTACTTC

CDR3 length: 13
clone size: few
V gene: TRBV6-1
D gene: .
J gene: TRBJ2-7
CDR3 protein: CASSEFPLYEQYF
CDR3 DNA: TGTGCCAGCAGTGAATTCCCCCTATACGAGCAGTACTTC

CDR3 length: 12
clone size: .
V gene: TRBV30
D gene: .
J gene: TRBJ2-1
CDR3 protein: CAWSGGEPRQFF
CDR3 DNA: TGTGCCTGGAGTGGGGGGGAGCCGAGGCAGTTCTTC

CDR3 length: 14
clone size: many
V gene: TRBV12-3/TRBV12-4
D gene: TRBD2
J gene: TRBJ2-1
CDR3 protein: CASSLGTSGGEQFF
CDR3 DNA: TGTGCCAGCAGTTTAGGGACTAGCGGGGGGGAGCAGTTCTTC

CDR3 length: 14
clone size: .
V gene: TRBV20-1
D gene: TRBD2
J gene: TRBJ2-5
CDR3 protein: CSATSGGIQETQYF
CDR3 DNA: TGCAGTGCTACTAGCGGGGGGATCCAAGAGACCCAGTACTTC

CDR3 length: 12
clone size: .
V gene: TRBV20-1
D gene: .
J gene: TRBJ2-7
CDR3 protein: CSAGGRNYEQYF
CDR3 DNA: TGCAGTGCTGGAGGACGGAACTACGAGCAGTACTTC

CDR3 length: 13
clone size: .
V gene: TRBV12-3/TRBV12-4
D gene: .
J gene: TRBJ2-5
CDR3 protein: CASTPAGTETQYF
CDR3 DNA: TGTGCCAGCACCCCTGCGGGAACGGAGACCCAGTACTTC

CDR3 length: 13
clone size: few
V gene: TRBV10-3
D gene: TRBD1
J gene: TRBJ2-7
CDR3 protein: CATQDRGLYEQYF
CDR3 DNA: TGTGCCACCCAGGACAGGGGGCTATACGAGCAGTACTTC

CDR3 length: 13
clone size: .
V gene: TRBV7-7
D gene: .
J gene: TRBJ2-5
CDR3 protein: CASSLDGAGTHYF
CDR3 DNA: TGTGCTAGCAGCTTAGATGGCGCGGGGACCCACTACTTC

CDR3 length: 15
clone size: few
V gene: TRBV18
D gene: TRBD2
J gene: TRBJ2-7
CDR3 protein: CASSPPGGARGKQYF
CDR3 DNA: TGTGCCAGCTCACCACCGGGAGGGGCCCGCGGAAAGCAGTACTTC

CDR3 length: 14
clone size: .
V gene: TRBV6-5
D gene: TRBD1
J gene: TRBJ1-1
CDR3 protein: CASKQGVGRTEAFF
CDR3 DNA: TGTGCCAGTAAACAGGGGGTTGGGAGGACTGAAGCTTTCTTT

CDR3 length: 14
clone size: .
V gene: TRBV12-3/TRBV12-4
D gene: .
J gene: TRBJ1-2
CDR3 protein: CASRTSGDYYGYTF
CDR3 DNA: TGTGCCAGCAGGACCTCAGGGGATTACTATGGCTACACCTTC

CDR3 length: 15
clone size: few
V gene: TRBV4-1
D gene: TRBD2
J gene: TRBJ2-7
CDR3 protein: CASSQGVSGSYEQYF
CDR3 DNA: TGCGCCAGCAGCCAAGGGGTTAGCGGGAGCTACGAGCAGTACTTC

CDR3 length: 16
clone size: few
V gene: TRBV5-1
D gene: TRBD1
J gene: TRBJ1-5
CDR3 protein: CASSSGQDYSNQPQHF
CDR3 DNA: TGCGCCAGCAGCTCCGGACAGGACTATAGCAATCAGCCCCAGCATTTT